The clone carrying this T cell receptor beta chain showed up just once. The antigen is unknown. The sorted conventional CD4+ T cells were CD25-low and CD127-high, with genomic DNA sequenced. This entry comes from a study of regulatory and conventional T cells in RAG deficiency. The V gene end was trimmed by 6 bases and the J gene end by 0 bases; junction bases not matched to a gene: 17. The CDR3 length is 20 residues. Germline V lookup: CDR1 LNHDA, CDR2 SQIVND (reference sequence). General study points: Shannon entropy fell and Simpson indices rose in RAG-deficient patients. Patient subsets had shorter CDR3s; Omenn Treg-Tconv overlap exceeded 80%.

Clones were read by immunoSEQ multiplex PCR, and TCRdb kept only the in-frame ones, dropping some. The table lists about 30,000 clones, roughly 95% of them singletons, with over 0.15% in the top ten. This same sample was also taken into another study, of regulatory T cells. Per that paper: The primer mix had 52 TRBV and 13 TRBJ primers.

This receptor was obtained from a human donor in good health. The sample consisted of CD25- CD4+ T cells sorted from blood. The chain links TRBV19 to TRBJ2-6; 7 bases match TRBD1. The CDR3 is CASSPPSTGPLFSGANVLTF. CDR3 DNA sequence: TGTGCCAGTAGCCCACCTTCGACAGGGCCGTTGTTCTCTGGGGCCAACGTCCTGACTTTC.